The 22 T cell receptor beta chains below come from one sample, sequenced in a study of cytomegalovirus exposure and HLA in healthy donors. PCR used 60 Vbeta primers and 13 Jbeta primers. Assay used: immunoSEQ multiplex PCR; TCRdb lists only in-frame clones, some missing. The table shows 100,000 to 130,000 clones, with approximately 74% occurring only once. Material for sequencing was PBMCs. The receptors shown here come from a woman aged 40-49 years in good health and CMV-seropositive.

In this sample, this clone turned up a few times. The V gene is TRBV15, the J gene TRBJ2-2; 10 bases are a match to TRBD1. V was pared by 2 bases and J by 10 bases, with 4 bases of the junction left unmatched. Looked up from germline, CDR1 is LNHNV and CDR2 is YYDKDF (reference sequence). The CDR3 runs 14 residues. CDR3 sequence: CATSRMTGGKELFF. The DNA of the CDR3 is TGTGCCACCAGCAGAATGACAGGGGGCAAGGAGCTGTTTTTT.

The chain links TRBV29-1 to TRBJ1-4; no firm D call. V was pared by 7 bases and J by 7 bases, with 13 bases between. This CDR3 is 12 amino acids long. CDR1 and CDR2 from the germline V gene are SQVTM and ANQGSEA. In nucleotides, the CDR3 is TGCAGCGGACAACGGGGTGGTGAAAAACTGTTTTTT. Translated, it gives CSGQRGGEKLFF.

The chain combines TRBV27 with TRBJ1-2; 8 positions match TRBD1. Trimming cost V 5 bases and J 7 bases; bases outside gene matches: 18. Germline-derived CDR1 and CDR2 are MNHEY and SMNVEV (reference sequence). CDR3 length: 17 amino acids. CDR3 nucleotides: TGTGCCAGCAGTCCCTCGGGACAGGTTTTGGTCTTCTCTGGCTACACCTTC. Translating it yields CASSPSGQVLVFSGYTF.

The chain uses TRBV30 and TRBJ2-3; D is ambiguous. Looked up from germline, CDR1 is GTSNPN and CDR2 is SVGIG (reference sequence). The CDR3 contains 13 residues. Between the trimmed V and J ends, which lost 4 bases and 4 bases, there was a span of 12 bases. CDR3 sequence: CAWTRRRADTQYF. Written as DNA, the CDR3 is TGTGCCTGGACCCGGAGACGGGCAGATACGCAGTATTTT.

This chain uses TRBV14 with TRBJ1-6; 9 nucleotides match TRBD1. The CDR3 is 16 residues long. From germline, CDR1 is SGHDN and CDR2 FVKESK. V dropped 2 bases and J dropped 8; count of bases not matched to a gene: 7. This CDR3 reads CASSQQPGQGYSPLHF. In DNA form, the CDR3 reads TGTGCCAGCAGCCAACAGCCGGGACAGGGCTATTCACCCCTCCACTTT.

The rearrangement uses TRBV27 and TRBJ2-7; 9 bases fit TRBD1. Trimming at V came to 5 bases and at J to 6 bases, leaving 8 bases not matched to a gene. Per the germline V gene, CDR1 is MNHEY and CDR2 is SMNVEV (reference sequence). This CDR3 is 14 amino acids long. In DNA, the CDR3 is TGTGCCAGCAGTACAGGGACAGGGCAGGGCGAGCAGTACTTC. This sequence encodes CASSTGTGQGEQYF.

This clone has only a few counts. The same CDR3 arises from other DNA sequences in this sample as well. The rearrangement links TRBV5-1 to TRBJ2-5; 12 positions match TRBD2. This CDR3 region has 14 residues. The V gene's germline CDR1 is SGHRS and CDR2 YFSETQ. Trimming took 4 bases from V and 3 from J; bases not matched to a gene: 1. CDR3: CASSRLAGEETQYF. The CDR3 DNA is TGCGCCAGCAGCAGACTAGCGGGGGAAGAGACCCAGTACTTC.

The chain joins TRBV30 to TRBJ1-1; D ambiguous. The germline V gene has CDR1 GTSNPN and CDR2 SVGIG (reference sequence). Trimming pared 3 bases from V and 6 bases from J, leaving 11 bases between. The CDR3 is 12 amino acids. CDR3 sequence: CAWRYGRSEAFF. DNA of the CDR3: TGTGCCTGGAGATATGGCAGATCTGAAGCTTTCTTT. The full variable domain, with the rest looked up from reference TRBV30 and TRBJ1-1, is SQTIHQWPATLVQPVGSPLSLECTVEGTSNPNLYWYRQAAGRGLQLLFYSVGIGQISSEVPQNLSASRPQDRQFILSSKKLLLSDSGFYLCAWRYGRSEAFFGQGTRLTVV.

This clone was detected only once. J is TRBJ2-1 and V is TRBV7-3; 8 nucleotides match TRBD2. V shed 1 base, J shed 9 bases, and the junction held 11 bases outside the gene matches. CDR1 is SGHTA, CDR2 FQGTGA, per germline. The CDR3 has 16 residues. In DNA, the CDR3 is TGTGCCAGCAGCTTAAGTCTAGCGGGTACTGACACTGAGCAGTTCTTC. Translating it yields CASSLSLAGTDTEQFF.

The CDR3 DNA follows: TGTGCCAGCAGTGCCTCCATAGCGGGGGGCCGTTACGAGCAGTACTTC. It codes for CASSASIAGGRYEQYF. The chain employs TRBV6-1 and TRBJ2-7; 10 bases line up with TRBD2. The CDR3 is 16 residues long. V was pared by 4 bases and J by 4 bases, with 10 bases of the junction left unmatched. Germline V gene sequence: CDR1 MNHNS, CDR2 SASEGT.

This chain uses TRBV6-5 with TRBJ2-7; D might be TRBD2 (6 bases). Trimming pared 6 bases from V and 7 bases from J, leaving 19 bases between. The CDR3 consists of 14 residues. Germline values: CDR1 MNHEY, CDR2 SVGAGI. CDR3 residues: CASSSPQLAIEQYF. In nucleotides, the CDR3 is TGTGCCAGCAGCTCCCCCCAGCTAGCGATTGAGCAGTACTTC.

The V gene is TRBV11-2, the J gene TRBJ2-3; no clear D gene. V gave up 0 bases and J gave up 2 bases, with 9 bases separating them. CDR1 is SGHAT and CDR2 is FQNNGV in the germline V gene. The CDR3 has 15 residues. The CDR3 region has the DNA TGTGCCAGCAGCTTAGATCAGTTTTCCACAGATACGCAGTATTTT. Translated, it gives CASSLDQFSTDTQYF.

The CDR3 here is CASSPFQVHYGYTF. The CDR3 DNA follows: TGTGCCAGCAGTCCTTTTCAGGTTCACTATGGCTACACCTTC. The J gene is TRBJ1-2, the V gene TRBV28; no definite D call. The V and J ends lost 5 bases and 3 bases respectively, with 13 bases between them. Germline assignment: CDR1 MDHEN and CDR2 SYDVKM. The CDR3 runs to 14 residues.

In nucleotides, the CDR3 is TGCGCCAGCAGCCCAGGGCCGAACACTGAAGCTTTCTTT. Translating gives CASSPGPNTEAFF. The V call is TRBV5-1, the J call TRBJ1-1; maybe TRBD1 (5 bases). Deletions cut 4 bases from V and 1 base from J, with 8 bases between. The CDR3 totals 13 residues. The germline CDR1 and CDR2 sequences are SGHRS and YFSETQ.

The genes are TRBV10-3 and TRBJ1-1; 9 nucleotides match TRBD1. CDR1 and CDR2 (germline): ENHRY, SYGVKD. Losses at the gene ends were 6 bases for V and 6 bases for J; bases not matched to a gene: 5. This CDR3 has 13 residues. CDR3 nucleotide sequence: TGTGCCATCAGAACAGGGGGCTCGTCTGAAGCTTTCTTT. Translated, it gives CAIRTGGSSEAFF.

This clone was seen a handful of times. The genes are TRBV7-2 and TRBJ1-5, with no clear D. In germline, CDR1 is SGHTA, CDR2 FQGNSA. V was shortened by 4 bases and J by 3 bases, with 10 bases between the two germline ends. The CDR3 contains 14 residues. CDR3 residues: CASSSGGFNQPQHF. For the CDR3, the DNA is TGTGCCAGCAGCTCAGGAGGGTTCAATCAGCCCCAGCATTTT.

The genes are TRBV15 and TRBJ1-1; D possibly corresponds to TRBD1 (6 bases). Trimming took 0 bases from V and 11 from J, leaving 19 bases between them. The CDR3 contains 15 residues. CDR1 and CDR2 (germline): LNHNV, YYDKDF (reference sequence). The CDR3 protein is CATSRDTNSMRGAFF. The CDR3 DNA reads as TGTGCCACCAGCAGAGATACGAACAGCATGAGGGGGGCTTTCTTT.

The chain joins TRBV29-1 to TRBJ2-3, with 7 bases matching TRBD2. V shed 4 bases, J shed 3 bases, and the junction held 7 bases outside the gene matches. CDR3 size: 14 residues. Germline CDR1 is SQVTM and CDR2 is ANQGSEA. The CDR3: CSVAQRGFTDTQYF. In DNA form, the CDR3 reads TGCAGCGTTGCCCAGCGGGGTTTTACAGATACGCAGTATTTT.

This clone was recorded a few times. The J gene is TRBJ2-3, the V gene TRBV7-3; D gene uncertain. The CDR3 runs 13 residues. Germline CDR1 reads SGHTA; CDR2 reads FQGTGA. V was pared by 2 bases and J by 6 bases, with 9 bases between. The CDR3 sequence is CASSLSPGDTQYF. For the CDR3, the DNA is TGTGCCAGCAGCTTATCTCCCGGGGATACGCAGTATTTT.

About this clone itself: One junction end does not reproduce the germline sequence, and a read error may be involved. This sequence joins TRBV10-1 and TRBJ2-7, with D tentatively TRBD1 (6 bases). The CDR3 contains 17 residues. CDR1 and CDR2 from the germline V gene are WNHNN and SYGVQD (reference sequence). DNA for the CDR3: TGCGCCAGCAGTGAGTCGAGGGGCAGGGGTTACTCCAACGAGCAGTACTTC. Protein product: CASSESRGRGYSNEQYF.

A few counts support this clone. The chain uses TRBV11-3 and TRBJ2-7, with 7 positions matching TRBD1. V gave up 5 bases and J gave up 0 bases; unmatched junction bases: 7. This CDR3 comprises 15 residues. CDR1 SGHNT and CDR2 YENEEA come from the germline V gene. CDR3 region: CASSPRQGSSYEQYF. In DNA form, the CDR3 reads TGTGCCAGCAGCCCCCGACAGGGAAGCTCCTACGAGCAGTACTTC.

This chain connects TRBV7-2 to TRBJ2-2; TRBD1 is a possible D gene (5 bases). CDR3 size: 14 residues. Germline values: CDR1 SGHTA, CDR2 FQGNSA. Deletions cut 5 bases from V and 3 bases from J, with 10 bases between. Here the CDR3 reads CASSPGLYTGELFF. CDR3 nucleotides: TGTGCCAGCAGCCCAGGGTTATACACCGGGGAGCTGTTTTTT. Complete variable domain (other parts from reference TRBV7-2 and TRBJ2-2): GAGVSQSPSNKVTEKGKDVELRCDPISGHTALYWYRQSLGQGLEFLIYFQGNSAPDKSGLPSDRFSAERTGGSVSTLTIQRTQQEDSAVYLCASSPGLYTGELFFGEGSRLTVL.